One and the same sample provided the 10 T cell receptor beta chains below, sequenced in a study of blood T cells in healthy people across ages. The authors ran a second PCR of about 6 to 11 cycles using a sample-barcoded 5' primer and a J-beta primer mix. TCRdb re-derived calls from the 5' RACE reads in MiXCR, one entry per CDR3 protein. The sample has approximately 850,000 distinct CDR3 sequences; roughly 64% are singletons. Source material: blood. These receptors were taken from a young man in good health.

This CDR3 reads CASSLGTSGLASSYNEQFF. CDR3 sequence (DNA): TGTGCCAGCAGCTTAGGAACTTCGGGACTAGCAAGCTCCTACAATGAGCAGTTCTTC. The chain joins TRBV7-2 to TRBJ2-1; TRBD2 aligns across 9 bases. V lost 1 base and J lost 0; bases outside the gene matches: 10. The CDR3 covers 19 residues. Germline V CDR1 and CDR2: SGHTA, FQGNSA.

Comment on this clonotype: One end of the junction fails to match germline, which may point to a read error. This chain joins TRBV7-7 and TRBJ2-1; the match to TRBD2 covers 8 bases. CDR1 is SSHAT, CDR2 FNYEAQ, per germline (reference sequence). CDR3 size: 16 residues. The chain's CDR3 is CASSLRASGSLNEQFF. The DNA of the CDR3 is TGTGCTAGCAGCTTAAGGGCGAGCGGGAGTTTGAATGAGCAGTTCTTC.

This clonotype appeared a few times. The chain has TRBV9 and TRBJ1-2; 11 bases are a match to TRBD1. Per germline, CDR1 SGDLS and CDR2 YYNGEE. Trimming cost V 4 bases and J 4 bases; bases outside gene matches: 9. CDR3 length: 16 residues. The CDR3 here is CASSPWAGQGVYGYTF. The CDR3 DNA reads TGTGCCAGCAGCCCTTGGGCGGGACAGGGGGTCTATGGCTACACCTTC.

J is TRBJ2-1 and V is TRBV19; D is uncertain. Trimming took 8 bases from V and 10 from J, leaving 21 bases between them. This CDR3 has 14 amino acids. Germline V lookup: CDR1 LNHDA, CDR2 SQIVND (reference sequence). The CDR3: CASLDVASASEQFF. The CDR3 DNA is TGTGCCAGTTTGGATGTCGCGAGTGCCTCGGAGCAGTTCTTC.

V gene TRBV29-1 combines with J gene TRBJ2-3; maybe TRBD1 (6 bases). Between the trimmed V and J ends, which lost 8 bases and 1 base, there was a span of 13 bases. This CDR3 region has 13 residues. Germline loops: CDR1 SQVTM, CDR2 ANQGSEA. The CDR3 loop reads CSSYRQGTDTQYF. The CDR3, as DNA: TGCAGCTCTTACCGACAGGGCACAGATACGCAGTATTTT.

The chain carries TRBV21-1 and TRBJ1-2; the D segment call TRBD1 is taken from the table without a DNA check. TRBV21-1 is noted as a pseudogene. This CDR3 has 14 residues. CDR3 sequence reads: CASTVRQENYGYTF. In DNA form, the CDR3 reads TGTGCCAGCACCGTTCGACAGGAGAACTATGGCTACACCTTC.

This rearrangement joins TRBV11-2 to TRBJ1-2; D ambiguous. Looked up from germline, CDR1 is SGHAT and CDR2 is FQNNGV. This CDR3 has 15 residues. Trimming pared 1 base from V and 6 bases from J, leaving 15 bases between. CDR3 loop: CASSLAGRIPHGYTF. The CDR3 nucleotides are TGTGCCAGCAGCTTAGCCGGACGTATACCGCATGGCTACACCTTC.

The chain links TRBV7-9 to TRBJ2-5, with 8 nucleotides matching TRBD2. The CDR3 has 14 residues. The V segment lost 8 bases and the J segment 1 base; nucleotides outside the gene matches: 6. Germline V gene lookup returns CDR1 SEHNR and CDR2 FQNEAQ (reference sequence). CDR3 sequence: CASVSGAAQETQYF. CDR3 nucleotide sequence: TGTGCCAGCGTTAGCGGGGCCGCCCAAGAGACCCAGTACTTC.

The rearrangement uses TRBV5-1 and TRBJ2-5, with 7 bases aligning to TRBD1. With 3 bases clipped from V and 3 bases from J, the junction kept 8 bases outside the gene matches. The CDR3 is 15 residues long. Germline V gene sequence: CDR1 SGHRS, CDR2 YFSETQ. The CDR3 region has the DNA TGCGCCAGCAGCTCCCTCGGGACAGAAAAAGAGACCCAGTACTTC. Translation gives CASSSLGTEKETQYF.

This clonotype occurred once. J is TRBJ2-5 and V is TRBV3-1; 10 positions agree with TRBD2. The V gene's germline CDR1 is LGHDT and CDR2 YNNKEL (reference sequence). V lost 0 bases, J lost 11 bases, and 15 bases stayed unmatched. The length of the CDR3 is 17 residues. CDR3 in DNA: TGTGCCAGCAGCCAAGATCGGAGCGGGGGGGGCCAGAATGAGCAGTACTTC. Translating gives CASSQDRSGGGQNEQYF.